The 4 T cell receptor beta chains reported below all come from one sample, sequenced in a study of circulating CD8 cells and anti-PD-1 response in melanoma. From live CD3+CD8+TCRalphabeta+ cells, four PD-1 and/or TIGIT subsets were sorted. Each library started from roughly 15 ng of total RNA using the QIAseq Immune Repertoire TCR panel. From the reads, TCRdb called clonotypes with MiXCR, one entry per CDR3 protein. The table has roughly 300 distinct CDR3 sequences, 6.5% seen once. This specimen was CD8+ T cells from PBMCs, taken at baseline or after one month of anti-PD-1 therapy (not recorded which). All receptors come from a human donor with melanoma.

Sample share makes this clonotype large (0.1 to 1%). The rearrangement links TRBV12-5 to TRBJ1-2; 8 positions agree with TRBD1. This CDR3 comprises 15 residues. The V segment lost 4 bases and the J segment 2 bases; nucleotides outside the gene matches: 6. In germline, CDR1 is LGHNT, CDR2 FRNRAP. For the CDR3, the DNA is TGTGCTAGTGGTTCGGACAGGGACTTCAACTATGGCTACACCTTC. Its protein product is CASGSDRDFNYGYTF.

This clonotype is labeled as medium-sized. The V and J genes are TRBV28 and TRBJ1-2; 7 bases map to TRBD1. CDR3 size: 16 residues. CDR1 is MDHEN, CDR2 SYDVKM, per germline. J gave up 4 bases and V 10 bases, and 18 bases lay outside the gene matches. The CDR3 loop is CATHSPRDSALYGYTF. CDR3 bases: TGTGCCACCCACTCTCCACGGGACAGTGCCCTCTATGGCTACACCTTC.

Sample share makes this clonotype large. This chain links TRBV6-5 with TRBJ2-1, with 11 bases that match TRBD2. J gave up 4 bases and V 1 base, and 3 bases lay outside the gene matches. Germline lookup yields CDR1 MNHEY and CDR2 SVGAGI. The CDR3 has 16 amino acids. As DNA, the CDR3 is TGTGCCAGCAGTTACTTGGGACTAGCGGAGTACAATGAGCAGTTCTTC. This sequence encodes CASSYLGLAEYNEQFF.

This clonotype qualifies as large. The chain recombines TRBV27 with TRBJ2-2, with TRBD2 matching over 9 bases. With 5 bases clipped from V and 7 bases from J, the junction kept 5 bases outside the gene matches. Germline V gene data show CDR1 as MNHEY and CDR2 as SMNVEV (reference sequence). This CDR3 has 14 amino acids. CDR3 in amino acids: CASSALAGDGELFF. The CDR3 coding sequence is TGTGCCAGCAGTGCATTAGCGGGAGACGGGGAGCTGTTTTTT.